These T cell receptor beta chains were read from a single sample in a study of STAT5B mutations in CD4+ large granular lymphocyte leukemia. Profiled with immunoSEQ multiplex PCR; TCRdb holds only in-frame clones, not every one. The sample carries around 33,000 clones, 69% recorded once. The sample consisted of CD4+ T cells from blood buffy coats. The source is a human donor in good health. CDR3s include the opening cysteine and the closing phenylalanine or tryptophan. The order of the fields is clone size, V gene, CDR3 protein. Size values are once, few and many counts, or a class for expanded clones, and some rows have none.

size: .; V: TRBV4-2; CDR3: CASSQASLLAPSKGYDEQFF
size: .; V: TRBV18; CDR3: CASSPEGVYGYTF
size: .; V: TRBV2; CDR3: CASTRGPRETQYF
size: .; V: TRBV10-3; CDR3: CAISPGGTNSPLHF
size: once; V: TRBV29-1; CDR3: CSVSTSGSSYNEQFF
size: .; V: TRBV30; CDR3: CAWRDRGQQFF
size: few; V: TRBV12-5; CDR3: CASGLIGQGQEKLFF
size: .; V: TRBV19; CDR3: CASSIKTSGNTIYF
size: .; V: TRBV28; CDR3: CASSQAGAFTGELFF
size: .; V: TRBV7-2; CDR3: CASSVGQSTGFNEQFF
size: .; V: TRBV13; CDR3: CASSSLGLAGELPSYEQYF
size: few; V: TRBV18; CDR3: CASSPPAGAYSYNEQFF
size: .; V: TRBV13; CDR3: CASRGETYEQYF
size: few; V: TRBV2; CDR3: CASRWGGGETDTQYF
size: .; V: TRBV6-1; CDR3: CASNLGVNEKLFF
size: .; V: TRBV7-6; CDR3: CASSLGFGTQYF
size: .; V: TRBV2; CDR3: CASSDRRASGGHTYEQYF
size: .; V: TRBV9; CDR3: CASENNRGGYTF
size: once; V: TRBV9; CDR3: CASNSGWGVQETQYF
size: .; V: TRBV9; CDR3: CASSKEGAPWGYTF
size: .; V: TRBV19; CDR3: CASSTPTGGKGNSPLHF
size: .; V: TRBV28; CDR3: CASIPGLLNSYEQYF
size: .; V: TRBV2; CDR3: CASSLDRVNEQYF
size: .; V: TRBV15; CDR3: CATSSPWTGVTDTQYF
size: once; V: TRBV29-1; CDR3: CSVVRGAGTDTQYF
size: .; V: TRBV9; CDR3: CASSAGQAGETQYF
size: .; V: TRBV19; CDR3: CASSPGQGYTIYF
size: .; V: TRBV12-5; CDR3: CASGLVVETQYF
size: .; V: TRBV7-9; CDR3: CASSQGTGQAGGYTF
size: .; V: TRBV4-2; CDR3: CASSQNSRISYNSPLHF
size: few; V: TRBV21-1; CDR3: CASSTPGDSGSDTGELFF
size: .; V: TRBV7-2; CDR3: CASSLAFSGELFF
size: .; V: TRBV4-1; CDR3: CASSRPGNTIYF
size: .; V: TRBV4-2; CDR3: CASSQDFTSGGPETQYF
size: .; V: TRBV29-1; CDR3: CSATQGGSEAFF
size: .; V: TRBV5-1; CDR3: CASSPNVVSGNTIYF
size: few; V: TRBV6-1; CDR3: CASSVSRGYQPQHF
size: .; V: TRBV7-8; CDR3: CASSLNLPWNSPLHF
size: .; V: TRBV6-5; CDR3: CASSWGPWGNQPQHF
size: .; V: TRBV2; CDR3: CASSDRGHIGTIYF
size: .; V: TRBV5-4; CDR3: CASSKGASRGGAGELFF